The present TCR beta chain was sequenced within a study of blood T cell repertoires in COVID-19. Study context: Acute-phase and convalescent COVID-19 samples originated in the United States, Italy and Spain.

Original processing notes: Amplified reference gene primers provided the basis for estimating nucleated cell counts. TCRdb's table, derived via immunoSEQ multiplex PCR, lists solely in-frame clones and lacks some. V, J and clone size derive from that table, while D and trimming were established from the DNA sequence. The repertoire holds some 270,000 clones, with about 85% as singletons. V was clipped by 2 bases and J by 4 bases, with 11 bases between them. Germline CDR1 is SNHLY and CDR2 is FYNNEI. The CDR3 consists of 14 residues. This TCR was sampled from a human donor with COVID-19, enrolled during active disease. The donor label of this sample is uncertain. This sequence joins TRBV2 and TRBJ1-2; D remains ambiguous. The specimen was peripheral blood. This CDR3 reads CASSELGGSYGYTF. The CDR3 nucleotides read TGTGCCAGCAGTGAACTGGGCGGGAGCTATGGCTACACCTTC. Variable domain in full (rest from reference TRBV2 and TRBJ1-2): EPEVTQTPSHQVTQMGQEVILRCVPISNHLYFYWYRQILGQKVEFLVSFYNNEISEKSEIFDDQFSVERPDGSNFTLKIRSTKLEDSAMYFCASSELGGSYGYTFGSGTRLTVV.